These 21 T cell receptor beta chains share one sample of origin, sequenced in a study of CD8 T cells in Susac syndrome. Reverse transcription of about 0.5 to 1 ug RNA used random hexamers. Each CDR3 protein is one row after TCRdb ran MiXCR on the immunoSEQ multiplex PCR reads. In the table there are about 300,000 distinct CDR3 sequences, approximately 90% of which are singletons. Sequenced input: CD4+ T cells from PBMCs. The receptors come from a human donor with multiple sclerosis.

The V and J genes are TRBV4-1 and TRBJ1-2; D might be TRBD1 (6 bases). Germline V gene sequence: CDR1 MGHRA, CDR2 YSYEKL. This CDR3 is built from 18 residues. Trimming shortened V by 1 base and J by 5 bases, and 23 bases separated the two germline ends. The CDR3 nucleotides are TGCGCCAGCAGCCAAGCCATCCGGGACACCCATCCCCTTTATGGCTACACCTTC. Translated, it gives CASSQAIRDTHPLYGYTF.

J is TRBJ1-1 and V is TRBV20-1; a weak D match, TRBD1 (6 bases). CDR1 DFQATT and CDR2 SNEGSKA come from the germline V gene (reference sequence). There are 16 residues in the CDR3. Deletions cut 0 bases from V and 2 bases from J, with 16 bases between. CDR3 in amino acids: CSARDPLRGANTEAFF. CDR3 in DNA: TGCAGTGCTAGAGATCCACTCAGGGGTGCTAACACTGAAGCTTTCTTT.

This clonotype was detected a few times. The rearrangement uses TRBV6-2 or TRBV6-3 and TRBJ2-1; TRBD2 matches 8 bases. CDR1 and CDR2 from the germline V gene are MNHEY and SVGEGT. Unmatched junction bases numbered 5, after V lost 5 bases and J lost 2 bases. The CDR3 runs to 15 residues. CDR3 region: CASSTGSGTYNEQFF. The CDR3 DNA reads as TGTGCCAGCAGTACCGGTAGCGGGACCTACAATGAGCAGTTCTTC.

The V call is TRBV7-9, the J call TRBJ2-2; possible D gene TRBD1, 6 bases. Germline lookup yields CDR1 SEHNR and CDR2 FQNEAQ (reference sequence). V lost 3 bases, J lost 1 base, and 18 bases lay in between. The CDR3 spans 18 residues. The DNA for the CDR3 is TGTGCCAGCAGCTTGAGTTCAGGGGATATACTGAACACCGGGGAGCTGTTTTTT. It encodes CASSLSSGDILNTGELFF. Filled out from reference TRBV7-9 and TRBJ2-2, the complete variable domain reads DTGVSQNPRHKITKRGQNVTFRCDPISEHNRLYWYRQTLGQGPEFLTYFQNEAQLEKSRLLSDRFSAERPKGSFSTLEIQRTEQGDSAMYLCASSLSSGDILNTGELFFGEGSRLTVL.

This clonotype was recorded only once. V is TRBV19 and J is TRBJ1-6; D may be TRBD1 (5 bases). With 6 bases removed from V and 7 bases from J, the gap between germline ends came to 13 bases. The germline V gene encodes CDR1 LNHDA and CDR2 SQIVND (reference sequence). CDR3 length: 14 amino acids. CDR3 amino acids: CASSIQGGNSPLHF. CDR3 in DNA: TGTGCCAGTAGCATCCAGGGTGGCAATTCACCCCTCCACTTT.

V and J are TRBV20-1 and TRBJ1-1, with 10 bases aligning to TRBD1. This CDR3 is built from 14 residues. Germline CDR1 and CDR2: DFQATT and SNEGSKA (reference sequence). J was trimmed by 7 bases and V by 0 bases; bases with no gene match: 5. CDR3 protein: CSARDRGQGSEAFF. CDR3 DNA: TGCAGTGCTAGAGATCGGGGACAGGGGAGTGAAGCTTTCTTT.

The chain combines TRBV6-2 or TRBV6-3 with TRBJ1-5; D is unresolved. The CDR3 loop spans 15 amino acids. V lost 2 bases to trimming and J lost 6 bases, with 14 bases between them. Germline CDR1 reads MNHEY; CDR2 reads SVGEGT. CDR3 bases: TGTGCCAGCAGTTACATGGGAGGTTTTGGTCAGCCCCAGCATTTT. This translates into CASSYMGGFGQPQHF.

This chain uses TRBV7-3 with TRBJ2-5; TRBD1 agrees at 8 bases. The CDR3 is made up of 14 amino acids. Germline V gives CDR1 SGHTA, CDR2 FQGTGA. Trimming at V came to 5 bases and at J to 5 bases, leaving 7 bases not matched to a gene. The CDR3 sequence: CASSPGGWEETQYF. CDR3 bases: TGTGCCAGCAGCCCAGGGGGCTGGGAGGAGACCCAGTACTTC.

The chain uses TRBV7-2 and TRBJ2-1; 11 bases match TRBD2. Looked up from germline, CDR1 is SGHTA and CDR2 is FQGNSA. The CDR3 runs 15 residues. The V segment lost 1 base and the J segment 10 bases; nucleotides outside the gene matches: 6. The CDR3 region has the DNA TGTGCCAGCAGCTTAGTACTAGCGGGAGAACAGGAGCAGTTCTTC. This gives the protein CASSLVLAGEQEQFF.

Written as DNA, the CDR3 is TGTGCCAGCAGTTACGGGGGGACAGTTTCTATGGTGGGAGGCTACACCTTC. Its translation is CASSYGGTVSMVGGYTF. V and J are TRBV6-5 and TRBJ1-2, with 7 bases matching TRBD1. The CDR3 is 17 amino acids. Germline V gives CDR1 MNHEY, CDR2 SVGAGI. After removal of 2 bases from V and 8 bases from J, the junction contained 17 bases not matched to a gene.

The V gene is TRBV5-5, the J gene TRBJ1-2; D ambiguous. V lost 5 bases to trimming and J lost 0 bases, with 11 bases between them. Germline CDR1 SGHKS, CDR2 YYEKEE (reference sequence). The CDR3 is 14 amino acids. CDR3 sequence (DNA): TGTGCCAGCAGGCAATTACGGGCTAACTATGGCTACACCTTC. Encoded protein: CASRQLRANYGYTF.

The V call is TRBV29-1, the J call TRBJ2-1; no reliable D call. This CDR3 has 14 residues. Germline CDR1 reads SQVTM; CDR2 reads ANQGSEA. V was shortened by 5 bases and J by 4 bases, with 15 bases between the two germline ends. The CDR3 spells CSVTSKGAYNEQFF. CDR3 DNA sequence: TGCAGCGTTACAAGCAAGGGTGCATACAATGAGCAGTTCTTC.

This chain connects TRBV9 to TRBJ1-5; tentative D call: TRBD1 (5 bases). From germline, CDR1 is SGDLS and CDR2 YYNGEE. Trimming cost V 4 bases and J 4 bases, with 12 bases left between them. The CDR3 is 14 amino acids. The CDR3 spells CASSSFGGNQPQHF. For the CDR3, the DNA is TGTGCCAGCAGCAGTTTTGGGGGAAATCAGCCCCAGCATTTT.

This clonotype was observed a few times. The CDR3 DNA follows: TGTGCCAGCAGCTCAGGGGGCAACACCGGGGAGCTGTTTTTT. It yields the protein CASSSGGNTGELFF. The chain combines TRBV7-3 with TRBJ2-2; 8 positions match TRBD1. The CDR3 is 14 residues long. Germline values: CDR1 SGHTA, CDR2 FQGTGA. J gave up 2 bases and V 4 bases, and 0 bases lay outside the gene matches.

The J gene is TRBJ2-7, the V gene TRBV14; D unresolved. The CDR3 length is 16 residues. Germline loops: CDR1 SGHDN, CDR2 FVKESK. V shed 4 bases and J shed 4 bases, with 20 bases lying between them. The CDR3 sequence is CASSPPARGWRYEQYF. DNA of the CDR3: TGTGCCAGCAGCCCCCCCGCTAGAGGATGGCGTTACGAGCAGTACTTC.

The chain is built from TRBV10-3 and TRBJ1-1; D is unclear. The CDR3 spans 11 residues. The V end was cut by 8 bases, the J end by 0 bases, with 4 bases between. Germline assignment: CDR1 ENHRY and CDR2 SYGVKD. Here the CDR3 reads CAISMNTEAFF. The CDR3 DNA reads as TGTGCCATCTCAATGAACACTGAAGCTTTCTTT.

This chain joins TRBV9 and TRBJ2-3; 16 bases match TRBD2. CDR3 length: 19 amino acids. CDR1 and CDR2 from the germline V gene are SGDLS and YYNGEE. The V segment lost 0 bases and the J segment 4 bases; nucleotides outside the gene matches: 8. The CDR3 is CASSVDSRGTSGRADTQYF. As DNA, the CDR3 is TGTGCCAGCAGCGTAGACTCTCGGGGGACTAGCGGGAGGGCAGATACGCAGTATTTT.

The V and J genes are TRBV6-2 or TRBV6-3 and TRBJ2-7, with unresolved D. The CDR3 loop spans 13 amino acids. V gave up 0 bases and J gave up 7 bases, with 10 bases separating them. Germline V lookup: CDR1 MNHEY, CDR2 SVGEGT. The CDR3, as DNA: TGTGCCAGCAGTTACTCTCCGACCGGTGAGCAGTACTTC. As protein: CASSYSPTGEQYF.

The chain is built from TRBV7-9 and TRBJ2-2; 8 bases map to TRBD1. In germline, CDR1 is SEHNR, CDR2 FQNEAQ (reference sequence). The V gene end was trimmed by 7 bases and the J gene end by 7 bases; junction bases not matched to a gene: 11. CDR3 length equals 15 residues. CDR3 amino acids: CASTLTRGRNGELFF. CDR3 nucleotides: TGTGCCAGCACCCTGACCAGGGGGCGAAACGGGGAGCTGTTTTTT. Combining the CDR3 with reference TRBV7-9 and TRBJ2-2 gives the whole variable domain DTGVSQNPRHKITKRGQNVTFRCDPISEHNRLYWYRQTLGQGPEFLTYFQNEAQLEKSRLLSDRFSAERPKGSFSTLEIQRTEQGDSAMYLCASTLTRGRNGELFFGEGSRLTVL.

The chain couples TRBV12-5 to TRBJ1-1, with D perhaps TRBD1 (6 bases). The CDR3 covers 14 residues. From germline, CDR1 is LGHNT and CDR2 FRNRAP. Trimming shortened V by 3 bases and J by 3 bases, and 11 bases separated the two germline ends. CDR3 coding DNA: TGTGCTAGTGGTTTACAGGGTTTCGACACTGAAGCTTTCTTT. This translates into CASGLQGFDTEAFF.

This sequence joins TRBV4-2 and TRBJ1-1, with no clear D. V was clipped by 1 base and J by 6 bases, with 18 bases between them. Germline values: CDR1 LGHNA, CDR2 YNFKEQ. The CDR3 length is 16 residues. The chain's CDR3 is CASSQAWGGFVAEAFF. CDR3 in DNA: TGTGCCAGCAGCCAAGCTTGGGGAGGGTTCGTCGCTGAAGCTTTCTTT.